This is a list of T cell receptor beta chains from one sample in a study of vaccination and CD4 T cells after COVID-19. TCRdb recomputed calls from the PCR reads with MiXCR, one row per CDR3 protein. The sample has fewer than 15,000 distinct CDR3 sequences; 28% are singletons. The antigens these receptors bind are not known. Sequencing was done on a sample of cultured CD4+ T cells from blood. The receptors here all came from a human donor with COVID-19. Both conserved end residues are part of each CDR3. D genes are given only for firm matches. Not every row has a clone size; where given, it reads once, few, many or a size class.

TGTGCCAGCAGCTTAGGAAGCAATAGCAATCAGCCCCAGCATTTT	CASSLGSNSNQPQHF	TRBV11-2	few	15	.	TRBJ1-5
TGCAGTGCTAGAGGGTCTAAGGGACAGCACAACACCGGGGAGCTGTTTTTT	CSARGSKGQHNTGELFF	TRBV20-1	few	17	TRBD1	TRBJ2-2
TGTGCCAGCAGCGCTGGGACTAGCGGGGGTTACGAGCAGTACTTC	CASSAGTSGGYEQYF	TRBV9	.	15	TRBD2	TRBJ2-7
TGTGCCAGCAGCCGGGGACAGGGGACATACGAGCAGTACTTC	CASSRGQGTYEQYF	TRBV6-1	few	14	TRBD1	TRBJ2-7
TGTGCCAGTAGCTGGCGCCTCTCTGGAAACACCATATATTTT	CASSWRLSGNTIYF	TRBV19	.	14	.	TRBJ1-3
TGTGCCAGCAACAAGGGAGGGGCTAGCGGGGCCTTTAGCACAGATACGCAGTATTTT	CASNKGGASGAFSTDTQYF	TRBV7-6	.	19	TRBD2	TRBJ2-3
TGTGCCAGCGGTGGACCGGGACAGGGTTCATTCGGCTACACCTTC	CASGGPGQGSFGYTF	TRBV6-1	large	15	TRBD1	TRBJ1-2
TGTGCCAGCAGCCTCCCGGGACAGGGGGACACCGGGGAGCTGTTTTTT	CASSLPGQGDTGELFF	TRBV6-1	few	16	TRBD1	TRBJ2-2
TGTGCCGCCAGCGGGGGCGTTAGACAAGAGACCCAGTACTTC	CAASGGVRQETQYF	TRBV15	.	14	TRBD2	TRBJ2-5
TGTGCCAGCAGCTTAGCTGGGGCTGGAAACACCATATATTTT	CASSLAGAGNTIYF	TRBV7-2	medium-sized	14	.	TRBJ1-3
TGTGCCAGCAGCCAGCTAGCGGGGGCCCAAGAGACCCAGTACTTC	CASSQLAGAQETQYF	TRBV7-6	few	15	TRBD2	TRBJ2-5
TGTGCCATCAGTGTGGGGACAGGGGGCTCAAATACGCAGTATTTT	CAISVGTGGSNTQYF	TRBV10-3	.	15	TRBD1	TRBJ2-3
TGTGCCACCAGCAGAAGGACTAGCGGGGGGCCAGATACGCAGTATTTT	CATSRRTSGGPDTQYF	TRBV15	.	16	TRBD2	TRBJ2-3
TGTGCCAGTAGTATCGATGGGCTTACGGATGGCTACACCTTC	CASSIDGLTDGYTF	TRBV19	.	14	.	TRBJ1-2